These 15 T cell receptor beta chains share one sample of origin, sequenced in a study of blood T cell repertoires in COVID-19 (dated by TCRdb to about 2020). The library was prepared using the immunoSEQ multiplex PCR assay. TCRdb took this table from immuneACCESS and kept in-frame rearrangements with V and J called. Such tables lack part of the clones; where checked against another copy, unresolved V genes explain under half of the gap, and the rest is unexplained. The sample table records about 230,000 clones; roughly 85% of these occur just once. The top ten clones comprise around 2.5% of the sample. Specimen: peripheral blood. These receptor sequences come from a woman aged 65 to 85 with active or convalescent COVID-19.

The rearrangement uses TRBV4-2 and TRBJ2-3; maybe TRBD1 (5 bases). Trimming removed 4 bases at V and 0 bases at J, with 11 bases between. The germline gives CDR1 LGHNA, CDR2 YNFKEQ. The CDR3 is 15 residues long. The CDR3 nucleotides read TGTGCCAGCAGCCCCGGCAGGGCTAGCACAGATACGCAGTATTTT. Protein: CASSPGRASTDTQYF.

The rearrangement links TRBV5-6 to TRBJ1-1; 9 bases are a match to TRBD1. Germline CDR1 and CDR2: SGHDT and YYEEEE. Trimming at V came to 3 bases and at J to 4 bases, leaving 10 bases not matched to a gene. This CDR3 has 16 amino acids. The DNA of the CDR3 is TGTGCCAGCAGCTGGCAGGGACAGGGCGTAATCACTGAAGCTTTCTTT. Its protein product is CASSWQGQGVITEAFF.

The V call is TRBV19, the J call TRBJ2-6; tentative D call: TRBD1 (6 bases). Germline values: CDR1 LNHDA, CDR2 SQIVND (reference sequence). CDR3 size: 17 residues. V lost 5 bases and J 4 bases, leaving 18 bases between the germline ends. The CDR3, as DNA: TGTGCCAGTAGTTCCATGGGACACCGGTACGGGGCCAACGTCCTGACTTTC. As protein: CASSSMGHRYGANVLTF.

The table lists this clone with a few counts. This chain joins TRBV27 and TRBJ1-1; maybe TRBD1 (6 bases). V gave up 2 bases and J gave up 4 bases, with 8 bases separating them. Germline CDR1 MNHEY, CDR2 SMNVEV (reference sequence). The CDR3 covers 13 residues. The CDR3 is CASSLEQGTEAFF. The CDR3 nucleotides are TGTGCCAGCAGTTTAGAACAGGGCACTGAAGCTTTCTTT.

This clone was seen more than once but under ten times. The chain links TRBV4-1 to TRBJ1-4; D unclear. CDR1 and CDR2 (germline): MGHRA, YSYEKL. Trimming shortened V by 4 bases and J by 7 bases, and 4 bases separated the two germline ends. This CDR3 region has 11 residues. The CDR3 is CASSRGEKLFF. CDR3 nucleotides: TGCGCCAGCAGCCGAGGTGAAAAACTGTTTTTT.

This clone was seen more than once but under ten times. The V call is TRBV30, the J call TRBJ2-1; 9 bases match TRBD1. Looked up from germline, CDR1 is GTSNPN and CDR2 is SVGIG (reference sequence). The CDR3 covers 18 residues. J lost 10 bases, V lost 0 bases, and 19 bases had no gene match. In DNA form, the CDR3 reads TGTGCCTGGAGTGTACGGGGACAGGGTGGAAGGTACCTATTAGAGCAGTTCTTC. This encodes CAWSVRGQGGRYLLEQFF.

The chain employs TRBV10-3 and TRBJ2-1; D is possibly TRBD2 (6 bases). The germline V gene encodes CDR1 ENHRY and CDR2 SYGVKD. This CDR3 is 13 amino acids long. The V and J ends lost 4 bases and 9 bases respectively, with 13 bases between them. The CDR3 is CAISGGLLVEQFF. The CDR3 DNA reads TGTGCCATCAGTGGGGGACTGCTTGTTGAGCAGTTCTTC.

The chain recombines TRBV27 with TRBJ2-1; 16 positions match TRBD2. Germline CDR1 and CDR2: MNHEY and SMNVEV (reference sequence). This CDR3 has 19 amino acids. V was pared by 5 bases and J by 7 bases, with 14 bases of the junction left unmatched. The DNA for the CDR3 is TGTGCCAGCAGTCCTTGGGGACTAGCGGGAGGGGGGGGTCAGAATGAGCAGTTCTTC. The encoded protein is CASSPWGLAGGGGQNEQFF.

This clone was detected a few times. The V and J genes are TRBV18 and TRBJ1-1; 7 bases line up with TRBD1. Trimming took 3 bases from V and 2 from J; bases not matched to a gene: 3. Germline lookup yields CDR1 KGHSH and CDR2 LQKENI. The CDR3 covers 14 residues. This CDR3 reads CASSPWDSNTEAFF. Written as DNA, the CDR3 is TGTGCCAGCTCACCGTGGGACAGTAACACTGAAGCTTTCTTT.

In this sample, this clone turned up once. The rearrangement uses TRBV2 and TRBJ2-3, with 9 nucleotides matching TRBD2. The junction had 4 bases not matched to a gene; V was cut back by 3 bases and J by 6 bases. The CDR3 runs 14 residues. Germline CDR1 reads SNHLY; CDR2 reads FYNNEI. The CDR3 protein is CASSEGGRADTQYF. The CDR3 bases are TGTGCCAGCAGTGAGGGCGGGAGGGCCGATACGCAGTATTTT. Full variable domain (rest looked up from reference TRBV2 and TRBJ2-3): EPEVTQTPSHQVTQMGQEVILRCVPISNHLYFYWYRQILGQKVEFLVSFYNNEISEKSEIFDDQFSVERPDGSNFTLKIRSTKLEDSAMYFCASSEGGRADTQYFGPGTRLTVL.

This clone showed up just once. J is TRBJ2-7 and V is TRBV30; 7 nucleotides agree with TRBD2. Germline CDR1 GTSNPN, CDR2 SVGIG (reference sequence). This CDR3 has 13 amino acids. V was pared by 5 bases and J by 3 bases, with 7 bases of the junction left unmatched. DNA of the CDR3: TGTGCCTGGCAAGAGACGGGGGGCTACGAGCAGTACTTC. Translation gives CAWQETGGYEQYF. The full variable domain, in which reference TRBV30 and TRBJ2-7 provide the parts outside the CDR3, is SQTIHQWPATLVQPVGSPLSLECTVEGTSNPNLYWYRQAAGRGLQLLFYSVGIGQISSEVPQNLSASRPQDRQFILSSKKLLLSDSGFYLCAWQETGGYEQYFGPGTRLTVT.

The chain employs TRBV19 and TRBJ1-1; D is uncertain. Trimming pared 4 bases from V and 10 bases from J, leaving 19 bases between. Germline V gene data show CDR1 as LNHDA and CDR2 as SQIVND (reference sequence). CDR3 size: 14 residues. CDR3 sequence: CASSTTGVPRTAFF. The CDR3 coding sequence is TGTGCCAGTAGTACCACCGGGGTCCCTCGGACAGCTTTCTTT. Full variable domain (rest looked up from reference TRBV19 and TRBJ1-1): DGGITQSPKYLFRKEGQNVTLSCEQNLNHDAMYWYRQDPGQGLRLIYYSQIVNDFQKGDIAEGYSVSREKKESFPLTVTSAQKNPTAFYLCASSTTGVPRTAFFGQGTRLTVV.

J is TRBJ2-1 and V is TRBV5-1; 8 bases line up with TRBD1. The CDR3 contains 15 residues. The J segment lost 8 bases and the V segment lost 8 bases, leaving 15 bases of the junction unmatched. In germline, CDR1 is SGHRS, CDR2 YFSETQ. CDR3 sequence reads: CASSPPTGAEDEQFF. In DNA form, the CDR3 reads TGCGCCAGTTCCCCTCCGACAGGGGCCGAGGATGAGCAGTTCTTC.

This clone occurred once. This chain connects TRBV7-6 to TRBJ2-1, with a possible D match to TRBD2 (7 bases). The CDR3 totals 20 residues. With 5 bases removed from V and 6 bases from J, the gap between germline ends came to 32 bases. Per the germline V gene, CDR1 is SGHVS and CDR2 is FNYEAQ. In DNA, the CDR3 is TGTGCCAGCAGCCCCTCCGAGGGGGGAGCGAAGCGGGATATAGCCAATGAGCAGTTCTTC. Translation gives CASSPSEGGAKRDIANEQFF.

CDR3 in DNA: TGTGCCAGCAGCTCTACTAGTAAGTCTAGCACAGATACGCAGTATTTT. Its protein is CASSSTSKSSTDTQYF. V gene TRBV5-4 combines with J gene TRBJ2-3; a weak D match, TRBD2 (5 bases). Germline V gene lookup returns CDR1 SGHNT and CDR2 YYREEE (reference sequence). Between the trimmed V and J ends, which lost 3 bases and 0 bases, there was a span of 14 bases. The CDR3 has 16 amino acids.